This record looks at one TCR beta chain sequence and its context. Original analysis: Nucleated cell counts were estimated from reference gene primer amplification. Sequenced by immunoSEQ multiplex PCR; TCRdb stores in-frame clones only, minus some. The DNA gave D and trimming, while V, J and clone size come from that table. Counted here are tens of thousands of clones, over 80% occurring once; the ten biggest clones make up 10% to 12%. This record comes from a study of blood T cell repertoires in COVID-19. Study overall: Whether acute or convalescent, the COVID-19 samples came from the United States, Italy and Spain. Nucleic acid was either cDNA or gDNA, and it came from T cells, B-cell-depleted T cells, or PBMCs.

The CDR3 runs to 16 residues. Trimming removed 6 bases at V and 5 bases at J, with 20 bases between. Germline CDR1 MNHNY, CDR2 SVGAGI (reference sequence). Sequencing used peripheral blood. V gene TRBV6-6 combines with J gene TRBJ2-1; D might be TRBD1 (6 bases). This TCR came from a human donor in a cohort sampled during active COVID-19. The CDR3 protein is CASSRSSGTLNNEQFF. The CDR3 region has the DNA TGTGCCAGCAGCCGATCCTCCGGGACACTAAACAATGAGCAGTTCTTC.